These 26 T cell receptor beta chains were all obtained from the same sample, sequenced in a study of blood T cell repertoires in COVID-19. Profiled with immunoSEQ multiplex PCR; TCRdb holds only in-frame clones, not every one. Of approximately 200,000 clones listed, about 85% are singletons. Sequencing used peripheral blood. The receptors come from a middle-aged woman with COVID-19, enrolled during active disease.

J is TRBJ1-2 and V is TRBV6-5, with 8 bases fitting TRBD1. Germline CDR1 reads MNHEY; CDR2 reads SVGAGI. This CDR3 comprises 12 residues. V was clipped by 8 bases and J by 6 bases; unmatched bases: 5. CDR3 protein: CASSNRGNGYTF. The CDR3 DNA reads as TGTGCCAGCTCAAACAGGGGGAATGGCTACACCTTC.

This clone has more than one count but fewer than ten. The gene calls are TRBV19 and TRBJ2-1, with 7 bases that match TRBD1. This CDR3 comprises 15 residues. The ends lost 5 bases at V and 0 bases at J; junction bases unmatched: 4. CDR1 and CDR2 (germline): LNHDA, SQIVND (reference sequence). The CDR3 loop reads CASSPDRASYNEQFF. As DNA, the CDR3 is TGTGCCAGTAGTCCCGACAGGGCCTCCTACAATGAGCAGTTCTTC.

The chain employs TRBV6-5 and TRBJ2-1, with D possibly being TRBD1 (6 bases). Trimming removed 6 bases at V and 5 bases at J, with 17 bases between. CDR3 length: 15 residues. The germline V gene has CDR1 MNHEY and CDR2 SVGAGI. This chain's CDR3 is CASRFEGERHNEQFF. The CDR3, as DNA: TGTGCCAGCAGGTTTGAGGGGGAGCGCCACAATGAGCAGTTCTTC.

This clone was picked up a small number of times. The chain has TRBV12-3 or TRBV12-4 and TRBJ1-1; a possible D gene is TRBD1 (6 bases). CDR3 size: 13 residues. V lost 3 bases, J lost 6 bases, and 11 bases lay in between. CDR3 amino acids: CASSLSGVPEAFF. As DNA, the CDR3 is TGTGCCAGCAGTTTGTCAGGGGTCCCTGAAGCTTTCTTT.

The sample holds a few counts of this clone. The CDR3 protein is CASSYSSTGKYGYTF. For the CDR3, the DNA is TGTGCCAGCAGTTACTCTTCCACAGGGAAATATGGCTACACCTTC. J is TRBJ1-2 and V is TRBV6-5; D may be TRBD1 (6 bases). From germline, CDR1 is MNHEY and CDR2 SVGAGI. V shed 0 bases and J shed 5 bases, with 13 bases lying between them. This CDR3 spans 15 amino acids.

The rearrangement links TRBV27 to TRBJ1-2; a weak D match, TRBD1 (5 bases). Germline lookup yields CDR1 MNHEY and CDR2 SMNVEV (reference sequence). The CDR3 spans 15 residues. The V gene lost 4 bases and the J gene lost 4 bases, with 16 bases spanning the gap. CDR3 coding DNA: TGTGCCAGCAGTTCACCGGGGGGGACTATCTATGGCTACACCTTC. Its translation: CASSSPGGTIYGYTF.

This clone was observed a handful of times. J is TRBJ1-4 and V is TRBV2; 11 nucleotides line up with TRBD1. Germline V gene data show CDR1 as SNHLY and CDR2 as FYNNEI. The CDR3 totals 14 residues. The trim removed 7 bases at V and 8 bases at J, leaving 6 bases unmatched. In DNA form, the CDR3 reads TGTGCCAGCACCTCCGGGACAGGGGGAGAAAAACTGTTTTTT. It specifies CASTSGTGGEKLFF.

The chain has TRBV5-8 and TRBJ2-1; 11 nucleotides agree with TRBD2. The germline V gene has CDR1 SGHTS and CDR2 YDEGEE. With 4 bases clipped from V and 16 bases from J, the junction kept 10 bases outside the gene matches. The CDR3 spans 13 residues. The CDR3 region is CASSMTSGESNFF. CDR3 nucleotides: TGTGCCAGCAGCATGACTAGCGGGGAGAGCAATTTCTTC.

In this sample, this clone turned up once. V is TRBV7-6 and J is TRBJ2-1, with 8 bases aligning to TRBD1. The CDR3 is 15 residues long. Germline V gives CDR1 SGHVS, CDR2 FNYEAQ. The trim removed 2 bases at V and 7 bases at J, leaving 7 bases unmatched. CDR3 nucleotides: TGTGCCAGCAGCTTAAGGGGACAGGTCCAAAATGAGCAGTTCTTC. This translates into CASSLRGQVQNEQFF.

The chain joins TRBV6-2 or TRBV6-3 to TRBJ2-7, with D possibly being TRBD2 (6 bases). Trimming stripped 2 bases from V and 7 bases from J, with 6 bases between. The CDR3 consists of 11 residues. From germline, CDR1 is MNHEY and CDR2 SVGEGT. The CDR3 sequence is CASSYGGEQYF. As DNA, the CDR3 is TGTGCCAGCAGTTACGGGGGGGAGCAGTACTTC.

This sequence joins TRBV30 and TRBJ2-1; D may be TRBD2 (5 bases). This CDR3 spans 12 amino acids. The V end was cut by 7 bases, the J end by 7 bases, with 14 bases between. Germline values: CDR1 GTSNPN, CDR2 SVGIG (reference sequence). In nucleotides, the CDR3 is TGTGCCTCCCCGGGGATTCGAAATGAGCAGTTCTTC. It encodes CASPGIRNEQFF.

The CDR3 loop is CATSGLRNTGELFF. The CDR3 coding sequence is TGTGCCACCAGCGGACTCCGGAACACCGGGGAGCTGTTTTTT. V gene TRBV15 combines with J gene TRBJ2-2; D is possibly TRBD2 (5 bases). Germline values: CDR1 LNHNV, CDR2 YYDKDF (reference sequence). Trimming stripped 5 bases from V and 1 base from J, with 8 bases between. CDR3 size: 14 residues.

The V call is TRBV6-5, the J call TRBJ2-1, with 9 bases lining up with TRBD2. Losses at the gene ends were 11 bases for V and 7 bases for J; bases not matched to a gene: 15. Germline CDR1 is MNHEY and CDR2 is SVGAGI. The CDR3 has 15 residues. CDR3 nucleotide sequence: TGTGCCGGGCGGCGTGGGGCTAGCGGGACAAATGAGCAGTTCTTC. It is translated as CAGRRGASGTNEQFF.

V and J are TRBV10-2 and TRBJ2-1; D may be TRBD2 (6 bases). The V gene lost 8 bases and the J gene lost 2 bases, with 16 bases spanning the gap. Looked up from germline, CDR1 is WSHSY and CDR2 is SAAADI. The CDR3 has 15 residues. In DNA, the CDR3 is TGCGCCAGCCGCTACTCGGGGGTAACCTACAATGAGCAGTTCTTC. Amino acid sequence: CASRYSGVTYNEQFF.

A few counts support this clone. The chain carries TRBV5-4 and TRBJ1-1; D gene ambiguous. CDR3 size: 14 residues. Trimming removed 0 bases from V and 5 bases from J, with 11 bases in between. CDR1 is SGHNT, CDR2 YYREEE, per germline (reference sequence). CDR3 sequence (DNA): TGTGCCAGCAGCTTGGCGAGGGAACGGACTGAAGCTTTCTTT. As protein: CASSLARERTEAFF.

The chain is built from TRBV20-1 and TRBJ1-1; TRBD1 matches at 7 bases. In germline, CDR1 is DFQATT, CDR2 SNEGSKA (reference sequence). J gave up 4 bases and V 3 bases, and 5 bases lay outside the gene matches. This CDR3 has 13 residues. CDR3 sequence: CSASRQGGTEAFF. In DNA, the CDR3 is TGCAGTGCTAGTCGGCAGGGGGGCACTGAAGCTTTCTTT.

The chain has TRBV27 and TRBJ2-7; the match to TRBD2 covers 10 bases. V lost 6 bases, J lost 4 bases, and 6 bases stayed unmatched. The CDR3 totals 14 residues. The germline V gene has CDR1 MNHEY and CDR2 SMNVEV (reference sequence). CDR3 sequence reads: CASSHSGRGYEQYF. In nucleotides, the CDR3 is TGTGCCAGCAGCCACAGCGGGAGGGGGTACGAGCAGTACTTC.

In DNA form, the CDR3 reads TGTGCCACCCACACTCTCGGGGGGTACGAGCAGTACTTC. This encodes CATHTLGGYEQYF. The chain recombines TRBV19 with TRBJ2-7; 7 bases are shared with TRBD2. CDR1 LNHDA and CDR2 SQIVND come from the germline V gene (reference sequence). The J segment lost 4 bases and the V segment lost 10 bases, leaving 10 bases of the junction unmatched. There are 13 residues in the CDR3.

In this sample, this clone turned up a few times. This chain joins TRBV29-1 and TRBJ1-5; a weak D match, TRBD1 (6 bases). Germline loops: CDR1 SQVTM, CDR2 ANQGSEA. Trimming took 7 bases from V and 2 from J, leaving 12 bases between them. The CDR3 covers 13 residues. CDR3 sequence: CSAAGVGNQPQHF. CDR3 coding DNA: TGCAGCGCCGCAGGGGTGGGCAATCAGCCCCAGCATTTT.

V and J are TRBV6-5 and TRBJ2-1, with no clear D. V lost 7 bases and J 2 bases, leaving 12 bases between the germline ends. The length of the CDR3 is 14 residues. The germline gives CDR1 MNHEY, CDR2 SVGAGI. The CDR3 sequence: CASTLGLPYNEQFF. The CDR3 nucleotides are TGTGCCAGCACCCTGGGCCTCCCCTACAATGAGCAGTTCTTC.

The chain couples TRBV7-9 to TRBJ2-5, with 7 bases matching TRBD1. After removal of 11 bases from V and 1 base from J, the junction contained 7 bases not matched to a gene. The germline CDR1 and CDR2 sequences are SEHNR and FQNEAQ (reference sequence). The CDR3 length is 13 residues. Here the CDR3 DNA reads TGTGCCTCCCAACGGGACAGCCAAGAGACCCAGTACTTC. As protein: CASQRDSQETQYF. Full variable domain (missing parts from reference TRBV7-9 and TRBJ2-5): DTGVSQNPRHKITKRGQNVTFRCDPISEHNRLYWYRQTLGQGPEFLTYFQNEAQLEKSRLLSDRFSAERPKGSFSTLEIQRTEQGDSAMYLCASQRDSQETQYFGPGTRLLVL.

This CDR3 is CASSRGQGYEQYF. The CDR3 DNA is TGCGCCAGCAGCAGGGGACAGGGTTACGAGCAGTACTTC. The chain is built from TRBV4-1 and TRBJ2-7; 9 bases line up with TRBD1. Losses at the gene ends were 5 bases for V and 4 bases for J; bases not matched to a gene: 3. Germline lookup yields CDR1 MGHRA and CDR2 YSYEKL. There are 13 residues in the CDR3.

V gene TRBV19 combines with J gene TRBJ1-2; TRBD1 aligns across 9 bases. V lost 7 bases and J lost 7; bases outside the gene matches: 13. Germline CDR1 and CDR2: LNHDA and SQIVND (reference sequence). This CDR3 contains 15 residues. The CDR3 nucleotides read TGTGCCAGTACCCCGGGACAGGGTGGTGGTACTGGCTACACCTTC. Amino acid sequence: CASTPGQGGGTGYTF.

The chain recombines TRBV27 with TRBJ2-1; possible D gene TRBD2, 6 bases. The V end lost 6 bases, the J end lost 4 bases, and 10 bases lay between the germline ends. CDR3 size: 13 residues. CDR1 is MNHEY and CDR2 is SMNVEV in the germline V gene (reference sequence). CDR3 DNA sequence: TGTGCCAGCAGGGGGGGAGGTTACAATGAGCAGTTCTTC. Translation: CASRGGGYNEQFF.

The chain employs TRBV4-2 and TRBJ2-2; D might be TRBD1 (6 bases). Between the trimmed V and J ends, which lost 2 bases and 5 bases, there was a span of 12 bases. This CDR3 is built from 15 residues. Germline values: CDR1 LGHNA, CDR2 YNFKEQ. The CDR3 protein is CASSQNRDGTGELFF. CDR3 sequence (DNA): TGTGCCAGCAGCCAAAACAGGGATGGTACCGGGGAGCTGTTTTTT.

This chain links TRBV5-1 with TRBJ2-2; 9 bases line up with TRBD2. There are 17 residues in the CDR3. From germline, CDR1 is SGHRS and CDR2 YFSETQ. Unmatched junction bases numbered 11, after V lost 4 bases and J lost 4 bases. The CDR3 sequence: CASSEYRGGAGTGELFF. The CDR3 region has the DNA TGCGCCAGCAGCGAATATCGCGGGGGGGCCGGCACCGGGGAGCTGTTTTTT.